Below, one T cell receptor (beta chain) is given with its context. Its antigen is undetermined. Here immunoSEQ multiplex PCR was the method, and the copy in TCRdb shows in-frame clones only, minus some. The data hold some 290,000 clones, with over 75% observed a single time. The donors were members of the roughly 120-subject validation cohort (separate from the approximately 730-subject first cohort). The sample belongs to a study of cytomegalovirus exposure and HLA in healthy donors. Regarding the study as a whole: Cytomegalovirus-associated status was assigned to some 160 TCR beta chains. Most TCR sequences proved rare, with some public TCRs found in many donors. A few chains tied to CMV proved CMV antigen-specific in vitro.

Sample: PBMCs. This receptor was identified in a man aged 30 to 45 in good health and CMV-seronegative.

The CDR3 loop is CASSFGRGSYEQYF. In DNA, the CDR3 is TGTGCCAGCAGTTTCGGCCGGGGCTCCTACGAGCAGTACTTC. V is TRBV6-5 and J is TRBJ2-7; D might be TRBD2 (5 bases). This CDR3 is built from 14 residues. The ends were cut back, 4 bases at V and 0 bases at J, with 10 bases in the middle. CDR1 and CDR2 from the germline V gene are MNHEY and SVGAGI.